Shown below are 26 T cell receptor beta chains from a single sample sequenced in a study of identical twins. MiXCR, applied by TCRdb to the 5' RACE reads, yields one record per CDR3 protein. This sample yields more than 200,000 distinct CDR3 sequences, of which approximately 9% are seen a single time; 5.1% belongs to the top ten. Sample: memory (CD45RO+) T cells sorted from blood. The source is a woman between 18 and 30 years old in good health.

V usage is TRBV5-1 and J usage is TRBJ2-5; 7 bases line up with TRBD1. Germline trimming cut 1 base from V and 2 bases from J; bases unmatched to any gene: 5. This CDR3 has 15 amino acids. Germline lookup yields CDR1 SGHRS and CDR2 YFSETQ. DNA for the CDR3: TGCGCCAGCAGCTTGACCGGGACAGTGCAAGAGACCCAGTACTTC. It yields the protein CASSLTGTVQETQYF.

Ten or more counts support this clonotype. The chain is built from TRBV5-1 and TRBJ2-2; 9 nucleotides align to TRBD1. The CDR3 is made up of 16 amino acids. Germline V lookup: CDR1 SGHRS, CDR2 YFSETQ. V lost 5 bases and J lost 6; bases outside the gene matches: 11. This CDR3 is CASSSGQGSSAGELFF. CDR3 DNA sequence: TGCGCCAGCAGTTCCGGACAGGGGTCGTCGGCCGGGGAGCTGTTTTTT.

The chain links TRBV18 to TRBJ2-3, with TRBD1 matching 8 bases. This CDR3 has 14 amino acids. Trimming took 5 bases from V and 4 from J; bases not matched to a gene: 5. CDR1 and CDR2 from the germline V gene are KGHSH and LQKENI. The CDR3 protein is CASSSTGVADTQYF. The CDR3 DNA sequence: TGTGCCAGCTCATCGACAGGGGTCGCAGATACGCAGTATTTT.

This clonotype was seen a few times. The chain has TRBV10-3 and TRBJ1-6; D may be TRBD1 (5 bases). CDR1 and CDR2 (germline): ENHRY, SYGVKD. V lost 6 bases and J lost 8, with 11 bases in between. The CDR3 consists of 13 residues. The CDR3 bases are TGTGCCATCAGGGCACAGGTCGATTCACCCCTCCACTTT. Protein product: CAIRAQVDSPLHF.

This clonotype was counted ten times or more. The gene calls are TRBV9 and TRBJ2-1; tentative D call: TRBD1 (5 bases). Trimming stripped 0 bases from V and 1 base from J, with 8 bases between. The CDR3 has 15 amino acids. In germline, CDR1 is SGDLS, CDR2 YYNGEE. The CDR3 DNA follows: TGTGCCAGCAGCGTAGGGGGCCGGTCCTACAATGAGCAGTTCTTC. It encodes CASSVGGRSYNEQFF.

This chain uses TRBV4-3 with TRBJ2-3; TRBD1 might be the D (6 bases). The CDR3 is 15 residues long. Trimming removed 4 bases from V and 0 bases from J, with 11 bases in between. Germline V gene lookup returns CDR1 LGHNA and CDR2 YSLEER. The CDR3 nucleotides read TGCGCCAGCAGCCCCGAGGGGGTAAGCACAGATACGCAGTATTTT. It encodes CASSPEGVSTDTQYF.

This clonotype showed up just a few times. V and J are TRBV6-2 or TRBV6-3 and TRBJ2-7, with D uncertain. The CDR3 is 11 amino acids. V was trimmed by 8 bases and J by 0 bases, leaving 5 bases between them. CDR1 and CDR2 from the germline V gene are MNHEY and SVGEGT. The CDR3 nucleotides are TGTGCCAGCGGCCACTCCTACGAGCAGTACTTC. This codes for CASGHSYEQYF.

The chain recombines TRBV2 with TRBJ2-7; D remains ambiguous. V shed 6 bases and J shed 3 bases, with 6 bases lying between them. Germline CDR1 reads SNHLY; CDR2 reads FYNNEI. This CDR3 region has 11 residues. CDR3 nucleotide sequence: TGTGCCAGCAGGGAAAACTACGAGCAGTACTTC. Encoded protein: CASRENYEQYF.

This clonotype has at least ten counts. The chain has TRBV7-9 and TRBJ2-3; D is perhaps TRBD2 (5 bases). CDR1 and CDR2 from the germline V gene are SEHNR and FQNEAQ (reference sequence). Trimming cost V 2 bases and J 0 bases, with 6 bases left between them. The CDR3 spans 14 residues. The CDR3 sequence: CASSLPGSTDTQYF. CDR3 in DNA: TGTGCCAGCAGCTTACCGGGAAGCACAGATACGCAGTATTTT.

V and J are TRBV29-1 and TRBJ1-1; D unclear. Germline assignment: CDR1 SQVTM and CDR2 ANQGSEA. Trimming pared 1 base from V and 9 bases from J, leaving 9 bases between. This CDR3 comprises 11 residues. The CDR3 coding sequence is TGCAGCGTTGAAGCGACGGGGAAAGCTTTCTTT. This gives the protein CSVEATGKAFF.

This clonotype was seen repeatedly, ten times or more. The gene calls are TRBV12-3 or TRBV12-4 and TRBJ1-2; possibly TRBD1 for D (5 bases). This CDR3 comprises 14 residues. The ends were cut back, 3 bases at V and 3 bases at J, with 11 bases in the middle. Here the CDR3 reads CASSLRQGHYGYTF. The CDR3 DNA sequence: TGTGCCAGCAGTTTGAGGCAGGGTCACTATGGCTACACCTTC.

The CDR3 DNA reads TGTGCCAGCAGCTTAGGGGACGGCAATGAGCAGTTCTTC. This sequence encodes CASSLGDGNEQFF. This chain uses TRBV13 with TRBJ2-1; no definite D call. V was pared by 0 bases and J by 6 bases, with 6 bases between. The germline gives CDR1 PRHDT, CDR2 FYEKMQ (reference sequence). This CDR3 is 13 amino acids long.

The chain recombines TRBV3-1 with TRBJ1-1, with 8 positions matching TRBD1. Germline lookup yields CDR1 LGHDT and CDR2 YNNKEL (reference sequence). V shed 4 bases and J 3 bases; nucleotides not matched to a gene: 4. This CDR3 has 14 amino acids. CDR3 bases: TGTGCCAGCAGCCTTCTGACAGGGGACACTGAAGCTTTCTTT. Its protein is CASSLLTGDTEAFF.

This clonotype appeared many times. V gene TRBV5-1 combines with J gene TRBJ2-1; no clear D gene. The germline V gene encodes CDR1 SGHRS and CDR2 YFSETQ. The CDR3 covers 11 residues. V was shortened by 0 bases and J by 11 bases, with 6 bases between the two germline ends. The DNA of the CDR3 is TGCGCCAGCAGCTTGGCCGGACAGCAGTTCTTC. Encoded protein: CASSLAGQQFF.

This clonotype was seen a handful of times. The V call is TRBV6-5, the J call TRBJ2-7; unclear D gene. CDR1 and CDR2 from the germline V gene are MNHEY and SVGAGI. There are 12 residues in the CDR3. The V end was cut by 4 bases, the J end by 3 bases, with 7 bases between. The chain's CDR3 is CASSSTRYEQYF. In DNA, the CDR3 is TGTGCCAGCAGTTCGACCCGCTACGAGCAGTACTTC.

The genes are TRBV20-1 and TRBJ1-5; D is ambiguous. The V and J ends lost 3 bases and 0 bases respectively, with 6 bases between them. Germline CDR1 and CDR2: DFQATT and SNEGSKA (reference sequence). CDR3 length: 13 amino acids. The CDR3 loop reads CSASIDSNQPQHF. As DNA, the CDR3 is TGCAGTGCTAGTATAGATAGCAATCAGCCCCAGCATTTT.

The chain uses TRBV11-2 and TRBJ2-6; unclear D gene. Per germline, CDR1 SGHAT and CDR2 FQNNGV. CDR3 length: 17 residues. V was shortened by 5 bases and J by 0 bases, with 14 bases between the two germline ends. CDR3 amino acids: CASSLGPSNSGANVLTF. In DNA form, the CDR3 reads TGTGCCAGCAGCCTGGGTCCTTCGAACTCTGGGGCCAACGTCCTGACTTTC.

The V and J genes are TRBV5-1 and TRBJ1-2; 8 bases fit TRBD1. The CDR3 is 13 residues long. The V gene's germline CDR1 is SGHRS and CDR2 YFSETQ. With V trimmed by 5 bases and J by 6 bases, 6 bases remained unmatched. The CDR3 DNA reads TGCGCCAGCAGATCCGACAGGGGTGATGGCTACACCTTC. This encodes CASRSDRGDGYTF.

The V gene is TRBV7-9, the J gene TRBJ2-2; 8 bases fit TRBD2. After removal of 2 bases from V and 6 bases from J, the junction contained 5 bases not matched to a gene. CDR1 is SEHNR and CDR2 is FQNEAQ in the germline V gene (reference sequence). There are 15 residues in the CDR3. In DNA form, the CDR3 reads TGTGCCAGCAGCTTAAATGCGGGGGGCCCCGGGGAGCTGTTTTTT. Amino acids: CASSLNAGGPGELFF.

The chain couples TRBV7-9 to TRBJ2-1; D not resolved. V dropped 4 bases and J dropped 10 bases, with 17 bases sitting between them. From germline, CDR1 is SEHNR and CDR2 FQNEAQ (reference sequence). The CDR3 runs to 14 residues. The CDR3 here is CASSSNILVREQFF. The CDR3 nucleotides read TGTGCCAGCAGCTCAAACATCTTAGTCAGGGAGCAGTTCTTC.

This chain links TRBV5-1 with TRBJ2-7, with D possibly being TRBD1 (6 bases). This CDR3 region has 14 residues. The V end lost 2 bases, the J end lost 0 bases, and 9 bases lay between the germline ends. Germline V gene sequence: CDR1 SGHRS, CDR2 YFSETQ. CDR3: CASSFDRNSYEQYF. The CDR3 nucleotides read TGCGCCAGCAGCTTTGACAGGAACTCCTACGAGCAGTACTTC. The variable domain in full, with the rest retrieved from reference TRBV5-1 and TRBJ2-7, is KAGVTQTPRYLIKTRGQQVTLSCSPISGHRSVSWYQQTPGQGLQFLFEYFSETQRNKGNFPGRFSGRQFSNSRSEMNVSTLELGDSALYLCASSFDRNSYEQYFGPGTRLTVT.

This clonotype was found a few times. The chain employs TRBV4-2 and TRBJ2-7; 7 bases are a match to TRBD2. Germline lookup yields CDR1 LGHNA and CDR2 YNFKEQ. The CDR3 totals 14 residues. Losses at the gene ends were 3 bases for V and 7 bases for J; bases not matched to a gene: 9. As DNA, the CDR3 is TGTGCCAGCAGCCAGACGGGGGGAAGGGCGGAGCAGTACTTC. It codes for CASSQTGGRAEQYF.

This clonotype was recorded a few times. V and J are TRBV6-2 or TRBV6-3 and TRBJ2-7; 11 nucleotides align to TRBD1. Per germline, CDR1 MNHEY and CDR2 SVGEGT. The CDR3 covers 15 residues. The ends lost 7 bases at V and 1 base at J; junction bases unmatched: 6. For the CDR3, the DNA is TGTGCCAGCACCTGGGACAGGGGGGAATCCTACGAGCAGTACTTC. Protein: CASTWDRGESYEQYF.

This clonotype was seen ten or more times. This chain links TRBV5-1 with TRBJ2-1; tentative D call: TRBD1 (6 bases). The CDR3 runs to 14 residues. Trimming removed 4 bases from V and 5 bases from J, with 13 bases in between. Germline CDR1 SGHRS, CDR2 YFSETQ. CDR3 DNA sequence: TGCGCCAGCAGCCCGTACAGGGACAACAATGAGCAGTTCTTC. As protein: CASSPYRDNNEQFF. The variable domain in full, with the rest retrieved from reference TRBV5-1 and TRBJ2-1, is KAGVTQTPRYLIKTRGQQVTLSCSPISGHRSVSWYQQTPGQGLQFLFEYFSETQRNKGNFPGRFSGRQFSNSRSEMNVSTLELGDSALYLCASSPYRDNNEQFFGPGTRLTVL.

There are many counts of this clonotype. The gene calls are TRBV7-2 and TRBJ2-1, with no clear D. V was clipped by 1 base and J by 10 bases, with 5 bases between them. The germline CDR1 and CDR2 sequences are SGHTA and FQGNSA. The CDR3 length is 11 residues. The CDR3 DNA reads as TGTGCCAGCAGCTTAGTAGTGGAGCAGTTCTTC. The encoded protein is CASSLVVEQFF.

The chain has TRBV19 and TRBJ1-2, with D unclear. This CDR3 spans 15 amino acids. V was trimmed by 6 bases and J by 3 bases, leaving 17 bases between them. Germline CDR1 and CDR2: LNHDA and SQIVND (reference sequence). The CDR3, as DNA: TGTGCCAGTAGGCGTAGGGAGTTACGGGACTATGGCTACACCTTC. It yields the protein CASRRRELRDYGYTF.